Listed below are T cell receptor beta chains from one sample, sequenced in a study of blood T cell repertoires in COVID-19. Repertoires were generated with immunoSEQ multiplex PCR, while TCRdb's copy carries only in-frame clones and drops some. The sample carries 150,000 to 200,000 clones, more than 75% recorded once. Source material: peripheral blood. The source is a man aged 40-49 years with active or convalescent COVID-19. Each CDR3 is given with its conserved first and last residue. The D gene is left open where the match is weak. Size is omitted from some rows. Given values are once, few, many or a class for expanded clones.

-	TRBV7-2	-	TRBJ1-2	TGTGCCAGCATACGCACACCGGGACTAGCTAATGGCTACACCTTC	CASIRTPGLANGYTF
-	TRBV19	TRBD1	TRBJ1-6	TGTGCCAGTAGGTTATACCGAACAGGGGTCTCTTCACCCCTCCACTTT	CASRLYRTGVSSPLHF
-	TRBV3-1/TRBV3-2	-	TRBJ2-5	TGTGCCAGCAGCCGTTCGGTGTACCAAGAGACCCAGTACTTC	CASSRSVYQETQYF
-	TRBV3-1/TRBV3-2	-	TRBJ1-1	TGTGCCAGCAGCTATTTCCAGAAGAACACTGAAGCTTTCTTT	CASSYFQKNTEAFF
-	TRBV9	-	TRBJ1-5	TGTGCCAGCAGCGCCGGGACTAAATATCAGCCCCAGCATTTT	CASSAGTKYQPQHF
few	TRBV29-1	-	TRBJ1-2	TGCAGCGTTGAAGATCGCGGCACGTATGGCTACACCTTC	CSVEDRGTYGYTF
-	TRBV19	-	TRBJ1-5	TGTGCCAGTAGGGGCCGGAAGGGTAGAGCGGAATATCAGCCCCAGCATTTT	CASRGRKGRAEYQPQHF
once	TRBV18	TRBD1	TRBJ1-4	TGTGCCAGCTCACCACCGGCACAGGGGGCGGAAAAACTGTTTTTT	CASSPPAQGAEKLFF
-	TRBV19	-	TRBJ1-3	TGTGCCAGTAGTATAGCGGCGGGGGCAAGTGGAAACACCATATATTTT	CASSIAAGASGNTIYF
-	TRBV7-2	-	TRBJ2-7	TGTGCCAGCAGCTTAGGAGGAGTGCAGGGGCAGTACTTC	CASSLGGVQGQYF
-	TRBV7-6	-	TRBJ1-6	TGTGCCAGCAGCTTAGAAAGAGATTCACCCCTCCACTTT	CASSLERDSPLHF
-	TRBV19	TRBD2	TRBJ2-1	TGTGCCAGTAGCAGGACTAGCGGGGGGCTCAATGAGCAGTTCTTC	CASSRTSGGLNEQFF
-	TRBV6-4	-	TRBJ1-1	TGTGCCAGCAGGTACAGGGTAGGTACTGAAGCTTTCTTT	CASRYRVGTEAFF
-	TRBV27	-	TRBJ2-7	TGTGCCAGCAGTTTACAAGGGGTAGGCGAGCAGTACTTC	CASSLQGVGEQYF
once	TRBV24-1	-	TRBJ2-1	TGTGCCACCAGTGATCGGAGGCTCTCCATCACGTTCTTC	CATSDRRLSITFF
-	TRBV27	TRBD1	TRBJ1-5	TGTGCCAGCAGGCGGGCGGGGGGACAGGGAATAGGGAATCAGCCCCAGCATTTT	CASRRAGGQGIGNQPQHF
-	TRBV5-6	TRBD1	TRBJ1-1	TGTGCCAGCAGCCTTAGGACAGGGGTTGGGGACACTGAAGCTTTCTTT	CASSLRTGVGDTEAFF
-	TRBV18	-	TRBJ2-5	TGTGCCAGCTCACCTATTGCAGGTCAAGAGACCCAGTACTTC	CASSPIAGQETQYF
-	TRBV7-8	TRBD2	TRBJ2-7	TGTGCCAGCAGCTACGGGACTAGCGGGACTTACGAGCAGTACTTC	CASSYGTSGTYEQYF
-	TRBV10-3	TRBD2	TRBJ2-5	TGTGCCATCAGTGAGGGGACTAGCTACCAAGAGACCCAGTACTTC	CAISEGTSYQETQYF
-	TRBV12-2	-	TRBJ2-2	TGTGCAAGTCGCTTACCTCCGGGACAGACAACGGCGAACACCGGGGAGCTGTTTTTT	CASRLPPGQTTANTGELFF
few	TRBV15	-	TRBJ1-5	TGTGCCACCAGCAGAGAACGGGGGCAGCCCCAGCATTTT	CATSRERGQPQHF
-	TRBV12-5	TRBD1	TRBJ1-3	TGTGCTAGTGGACCCGGGACAGGGCTGGGAAACACCATATATTTT	CASGPGTGLGNTIYF
-	TRBV2	-	TRBJ2-7	TGTGCCAGCAGACGGGACAAACCCTACGAGCAGTACTTC	CASRRDKPYEQYF
once	TRBV7-9	-	TRBJ2-5	TGTGCCAGCAGGTCCTTGTCGGAGACCCAGTACTTC	CASRSLSETQYF
-	TRBV21-1	-	TRBJ1-6	TGTGCCAGCAGCTATACAGGGGTAGACAATTCACCCCTCCACTTT	CASSYTGVDNSPLHF